A single sample is the source of the 10 T cell receptor beta chains below, sequenced in a study of PD-L1 blockade in urothelial cancer. TCRdb keeps only in-frame clones here, not all; method: immunoSEQ multiplex PCR. Of 90,000 or so clones in the sample, 90% were seen once. The time point here: pretreatment peripheral blood. The source was PBMCs, collected around atezolizumab (anti-PD-L1) treatment. The receptors were gathered from a man between 60 and 75 years old with urothelial cancer.

This chain connects TRBV5-5 to TRBJ1-5, with D possibly TRBD1 on 6 matching bases. V lost 0 bases, J lost 6 bases, and 16 bases lay in between. This CDR3 has 16 residues. Germline V gene lookup returns CDR1 SGHKS and CDR2 YYEKEE (reference sequence). CDR3 region: CASSLAAGALGQPQHF. DNA of the CDR3: TGTGCCAGCAGCTTGGCCGCGGGGGCGCTGGGTCAGCCCCAGCATTTT.

This chain connects TRBV21-1 to TRBJ1-2; the table's D gene call, TRBD1, was not cross checked with the DNA. TRBV21-1 is a recognized pseudogene. This CDR3 region has 17 residues. CDR3 in amino acids: CASSRERQGKSNYGYTF. As DNA, the CDR3 is TGTGCCAGCAGCCGAGAGAGGCAGGGGAAATCTAACTATGGCTACACCTTC.

The chain joins TRBV7-9 to TRBJ2-5; D is unclear. The CDR3 is made up of 14 amino acids. The V end was cut by 3 bases, the J end by 3 bases, with 11 bases between. Germline V CDR1 and CDR2: SEHNR, FQNEAQ (reference sequence). The chain's CDR3 is CASSLTRMEETQYF. In DNA, the CDR3 is TGTGCCAGCAGCTTGACGCGGATGGAAGAGACCCAGTACTTC.

This clone was recorded a few times. The V gene is TRBV13, the J gene TRBJ2-3; possibly TRBD2 for D (7 bases). CDR3 length: 17 amino acids. Trimming removed 5 bases at V and 1 base at J, with 19 bases between. The V gene's germline CDR1 is PRHDT and CDR2 FYEKMQ (reference sequence). The CDR3 region is CASSPRFGGAGTDTQYF. The CDR3 DNA sequence: TGTGCCAGCAGCCCCCGGTTTGGGGGGGCTGGCACAGATACGCAGTATTTT.

V usage is TRBV29-1 and J usage is TRBJ2-7, with D possibly TRBD2 on 5 matching bases. The CDR3 is 12 amino acids. The germline CDR1 and CDR2 sequences are SQVTM and ANQGSEA. The CDR3, as DNA: TGCTCCGCTTCAGGAGGCTCCTACGAGCAGTACTTC. It translates to CSASGGSYEQYF.

V usage is TRBV4-3 and J usage is TRBJ2-7, with D perhaps matching TRBD2 (6 bases). Trimming shortened V by 1 base and J by 6 bases, and 10 bases separated the two germline ends. The CDR3 covers 13 residues. The germline V gene encodes CDR1 LGHNA and CDR2 YSLEER. The CDR3 protein is CASSQGLVVEQYF. CDR3 DNA: TGCGCCAGCAGCCAAGGACTAGTCGTCGAGCAGTACTTC.

The V and J genes are TRBV5-4 and TRBJ2-3; D remains ambiguous. The CDR3 length is 13 residues. V lost 0 bases and J 4 bases, leaving 6 bases between the germline ends. The germline V gene encodes CDR1 SGHNT and CDR2 YYREEE (reference sequence). The CDR3 region has the DNA TGTGCCAGCAGCTTGGTTGTAGCAGATACGCAGTATTTT. Protein product: CASSLVVADTQYF.

This clone appeared once. V gene TRBV10-2 combines with J gene TRBJ1-1; weak D call: TRBD1 (5 bases). Germline V gene lookup returns CDR1 WSHSY and CDR2 SAAADI. This CDR3 is 13 amino acids long. Trimming removed 8 bases at V and 1 base at J, with 11 bases between. DNA for the CDR3: TGCGCCAGCCGAAGACAGCAGAACACTGAAGCTTTCTTT. Translating gives CASRRQQNTEAFF.

This rearrangement joins TRBV5-1 to TRBJ2-2; possibly TRBD2 for D (5 bases). V was shortened by 0 bases and J by 0 bases, with 9 bases between the two germline ends. CDR1 and CDR2 (germline): SGHRS, YFSETQ. The CDR3 runs 16 residues. The chain's CDR3 is CASSLESGANTGELFF. The CDR3, as DNA: TGCGCCAGCAGCTTGGAAAGCGGAGCGAACACCGGGGAGCTGTTTTTT.

The chain uses TRBV15 and TRBJ1-1; D is ambiguous. Between the trimmed V and J ends, which lost 4 bases and 7 bases, there was a span of 13 bases. This CDR3 has 13 amino acids. Germline CDR1 and CDR2: LNHNV and YYDKDF (reference sequence). The chain's CDR3 is CATSKRPQDEAFF. Written as DNA, the CDR3 is TGTGCCACCAGCAAACGTCCCCAGGATGAAGCTTTCTTT.